This T cell receptor (beta chain) was sequenced in a study of blood T cell repertoires in COVID-19 (dated by TCRdb to 2019 to 2021). With regard to the full study: Samples from collaborators originated in the United States, Italy and Spain and spanned both the acute and convalescent phases of COVID-19. The material from the prospective study consisted of cDNA or gDNA derived from T cells, B-cell-depleted T cells, or PBMCs. The dataset comprised deeply sampled blood TCRbeta repertoires from subjects exposed to, actively infected with, or recovered from COVID-19. A freely available public database, intended as a resource for researchers studying the immune response to SARS-CoV-2, is where the repertoires were released. Samples were obtained from the ongoing ImmuneRACE study (first 160 participants) and from 1,254 subjects provided by 6 global collaborators. Nearly every sample came with metadata listing a de-identified subject ID, COVID-19 status, age in years and sex. HLA class I and class II types, where available, came from metadata supplied by the sample provider rather than from assay-based typing. Beyond this particular receptor, the publication reports: The quantity of clinical and demographic metadata differed by source and by participant and was supplied without curation.

On this clone itself: This receptor's antigen is unknown. Qualities for individual bases were not recorded, and no much larger clone is one base off.

The trim is 6 bases for V and 4 bases for J, with a gap of 10 bases between the germline ends. CDR1 SEHNR and CDR2 FQNEAQ are derived from the germline V gene (reference sequence). The CDR3 has 12 amino acids, counting the end cysteine and phenylalanine. Only CDR3 DNA is held: 36 bases, read in frame from base 1. Each collaborating institution followed its own protocols to collect whole blood in K2EDTA tubes. Collaborator samples were shipped for TCRbeta analysis as frozen whole blood, isolated PBMCs, or DNA extracted from either sample type. TCRbeta CDR3 regions were amplified from genomic DNA using the immunoSEQ Assay, a bias-controlled multiplex PCR. The paper's processing steps were these. The number of nucleated cells in each sample was estimated by amplification of reference gene primers within the assay. To quantify the absolute abundance of each unique TCRbeta CDR3 rearrangement, sequence reads were collapsed and filtered. Productive Simpson clonality was computed per sample as the square root of Simpson's diversity index over productive rearrangements. Not all clones reach the TCRdb copy of this immuneACCESS table, which keeps in-frame sequences only. Checked studies attribute under half of the gap to unresolved V genes and leave the rest unexplained. From that table come the V and J calls and clone size; the DNA was used to work out D and trimming. Counted in this sample were 200,000 to 300,000 clones; roughly four fifths of them appeared once. Roughly 12% of the sample goes to the ten largest clones.

The chain links TRBV7-9 with TRBJ2-7, with TRBD1 perhaps the D gene, on 5 matching bases. The TCR was taken from a woman aged 55-69 years with active or convalescent COVID-19. The sample comprised peripheral blood. The nucleotides are TGTGCCAGCAGTATCGCAGGGTACGAGCAGTACTTC. Its protein is CASSIAGYEQYF. This CDR3, with the reference TRBV7-9 and TRBJ2-7 proteins standing in past its ends, gives the full variable domain DTGVSQNPRHKITKRGQNVTFRCDPISEHNRLYWYRQTLGQGPEFLTYFQNEAQLEKSRLLSDRFSAERPKGSFSTLEIQRTEQGDSAMYLCASSIAGYEQYFGPGTRLTVT.